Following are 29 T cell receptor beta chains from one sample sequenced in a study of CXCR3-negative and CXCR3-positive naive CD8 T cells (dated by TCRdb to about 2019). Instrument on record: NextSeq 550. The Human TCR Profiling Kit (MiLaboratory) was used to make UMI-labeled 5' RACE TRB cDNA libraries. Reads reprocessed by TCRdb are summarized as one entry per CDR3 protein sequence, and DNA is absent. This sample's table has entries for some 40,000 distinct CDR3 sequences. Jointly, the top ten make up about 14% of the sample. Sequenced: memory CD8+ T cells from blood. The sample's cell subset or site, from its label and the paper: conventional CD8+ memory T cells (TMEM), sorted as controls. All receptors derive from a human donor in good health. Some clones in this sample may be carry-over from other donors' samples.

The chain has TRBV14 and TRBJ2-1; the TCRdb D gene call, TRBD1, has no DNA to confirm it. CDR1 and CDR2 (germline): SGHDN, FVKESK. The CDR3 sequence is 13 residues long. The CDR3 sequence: CASSRRDLNEQFF.

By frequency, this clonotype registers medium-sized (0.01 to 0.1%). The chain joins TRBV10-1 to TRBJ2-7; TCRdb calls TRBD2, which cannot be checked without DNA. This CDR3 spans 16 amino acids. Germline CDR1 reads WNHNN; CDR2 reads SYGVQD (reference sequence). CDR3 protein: CASSEWTSGGFYEQYF.

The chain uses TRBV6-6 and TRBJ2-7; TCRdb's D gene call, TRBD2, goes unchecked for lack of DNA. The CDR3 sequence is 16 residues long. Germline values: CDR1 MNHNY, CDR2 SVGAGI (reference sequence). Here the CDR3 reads CASSYSSGLAGLEQYF.

The chain's CDR3 is CASSLAPREGNTEAFF. The rearrangement links TRBV7-8 to TRBJ1-1. Looked up from germline, CDR1 is SGHVS and CDR2 is FQNEAQ. The CDR3 is made up of 16 amino acids.

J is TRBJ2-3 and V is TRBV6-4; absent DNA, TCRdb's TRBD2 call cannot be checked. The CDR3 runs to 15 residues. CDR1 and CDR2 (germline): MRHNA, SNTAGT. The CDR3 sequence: CASSEETSSTDTQYF.

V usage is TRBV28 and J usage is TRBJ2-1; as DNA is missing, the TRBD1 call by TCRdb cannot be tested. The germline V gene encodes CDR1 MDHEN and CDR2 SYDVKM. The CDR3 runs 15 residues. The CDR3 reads CASHPVGGVRYGQFF.

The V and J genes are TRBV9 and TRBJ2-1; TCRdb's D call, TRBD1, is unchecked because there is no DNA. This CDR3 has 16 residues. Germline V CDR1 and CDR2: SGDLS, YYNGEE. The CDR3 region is CASSVGGSGSYNEQFF.

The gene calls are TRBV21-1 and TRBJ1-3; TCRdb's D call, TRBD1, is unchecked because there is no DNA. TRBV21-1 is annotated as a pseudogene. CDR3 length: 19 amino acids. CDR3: CASSKAPEKGGSSGNTIYF.

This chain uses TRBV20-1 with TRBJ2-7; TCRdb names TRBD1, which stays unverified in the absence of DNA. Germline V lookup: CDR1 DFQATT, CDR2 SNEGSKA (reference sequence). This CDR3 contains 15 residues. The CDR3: CSARDASGGYYEQYF.

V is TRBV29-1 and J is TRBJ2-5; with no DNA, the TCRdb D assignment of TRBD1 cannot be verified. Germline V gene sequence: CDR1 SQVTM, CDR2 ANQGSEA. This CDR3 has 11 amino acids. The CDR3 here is CSVARGETQYF.

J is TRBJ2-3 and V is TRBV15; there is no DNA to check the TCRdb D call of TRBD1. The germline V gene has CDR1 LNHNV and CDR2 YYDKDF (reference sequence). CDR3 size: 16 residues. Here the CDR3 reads CATSRERGGPSDTQYF.

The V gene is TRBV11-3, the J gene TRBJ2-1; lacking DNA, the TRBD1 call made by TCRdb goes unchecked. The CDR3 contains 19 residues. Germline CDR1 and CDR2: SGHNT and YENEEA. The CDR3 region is CASSPPGTGGRSAIGEQFF. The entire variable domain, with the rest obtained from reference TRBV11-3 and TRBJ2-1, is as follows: EAGVVQSPRYKIIEKKQPVAFWCNPISGHNTLYWYLQNLGQGPELLIRYENEEAVDDSQLPKDRFSAERLKGVDSTLKIQPAELGDSAVYLCASSPPGTGGRSAIGEQFFGPGTRLTVL.

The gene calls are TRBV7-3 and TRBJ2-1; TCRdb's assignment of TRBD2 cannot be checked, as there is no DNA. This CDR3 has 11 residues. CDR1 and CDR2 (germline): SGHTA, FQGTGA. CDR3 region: CASDEGNEQFF.

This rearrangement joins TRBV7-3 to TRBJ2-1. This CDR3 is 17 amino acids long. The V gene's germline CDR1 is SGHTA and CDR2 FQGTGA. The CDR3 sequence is CASSMTLDVSSYNEQFF.

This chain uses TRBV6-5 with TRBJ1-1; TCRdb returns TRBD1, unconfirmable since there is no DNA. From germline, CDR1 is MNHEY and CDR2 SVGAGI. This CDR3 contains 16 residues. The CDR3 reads CASSYGVPGLNTEAFF.

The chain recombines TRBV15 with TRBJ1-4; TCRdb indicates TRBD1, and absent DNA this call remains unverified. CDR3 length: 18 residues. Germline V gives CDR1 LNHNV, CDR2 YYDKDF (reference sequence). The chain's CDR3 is CATSRFPRVGTKDEKLFF.

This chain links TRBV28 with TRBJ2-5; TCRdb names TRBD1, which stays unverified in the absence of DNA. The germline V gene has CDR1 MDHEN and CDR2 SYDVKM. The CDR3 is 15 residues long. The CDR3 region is CASTPGSRRLETQYF.

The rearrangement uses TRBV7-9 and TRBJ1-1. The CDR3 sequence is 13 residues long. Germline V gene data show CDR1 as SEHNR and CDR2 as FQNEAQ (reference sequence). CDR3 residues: CASSSGVDTEAFF.

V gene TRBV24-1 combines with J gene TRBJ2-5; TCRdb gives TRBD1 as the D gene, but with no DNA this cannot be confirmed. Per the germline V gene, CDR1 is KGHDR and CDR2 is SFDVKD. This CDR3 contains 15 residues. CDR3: CATSEGIGGAETQYF.

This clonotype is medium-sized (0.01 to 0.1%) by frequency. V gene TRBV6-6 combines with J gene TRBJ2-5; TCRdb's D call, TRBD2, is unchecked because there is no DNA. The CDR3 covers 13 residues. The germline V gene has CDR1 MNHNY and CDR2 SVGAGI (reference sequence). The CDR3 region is CASSYREQETQYF.

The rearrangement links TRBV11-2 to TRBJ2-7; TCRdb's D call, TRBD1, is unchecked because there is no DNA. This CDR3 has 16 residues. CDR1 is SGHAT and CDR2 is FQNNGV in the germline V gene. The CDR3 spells CASRPFAAGGSYEQYF.

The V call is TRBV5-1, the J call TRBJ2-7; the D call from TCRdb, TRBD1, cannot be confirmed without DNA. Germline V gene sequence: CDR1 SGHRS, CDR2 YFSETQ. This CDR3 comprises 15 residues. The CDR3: CASSFGGGNHYEQYF.

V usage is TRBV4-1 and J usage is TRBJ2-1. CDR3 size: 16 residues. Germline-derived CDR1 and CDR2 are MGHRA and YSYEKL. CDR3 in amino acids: CASSQLLSGAYNEQFF.

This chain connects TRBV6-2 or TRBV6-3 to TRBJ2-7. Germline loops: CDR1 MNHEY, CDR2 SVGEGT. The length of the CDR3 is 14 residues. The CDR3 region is CASSRVANPYEQYF.

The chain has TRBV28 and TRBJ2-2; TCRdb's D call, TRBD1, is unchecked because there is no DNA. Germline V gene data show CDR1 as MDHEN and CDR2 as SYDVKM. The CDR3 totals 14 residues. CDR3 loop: CASRSGSETGELFF. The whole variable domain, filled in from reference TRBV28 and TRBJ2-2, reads DVKVTQSSRYLVKRTGEKVFLECVQDMDHENMFWYRQDPGLGLRLIYFSYDVKMKEKGDIPEGYSVSREKKERFSLILESASTNQTSMYLCASRSGSETGELFFGEGSRLTVL.

CDR3 region: CASSLRLAGIFREQYF. This chain uses TRBV7-8 with TRBJ2-7; TCRdb's D call, TRBD2, is unchecked because there is no DNA. This CDR3 has 16 residues. From germline, CDR1 is SGHVS and CDR2 FQNEAQ.

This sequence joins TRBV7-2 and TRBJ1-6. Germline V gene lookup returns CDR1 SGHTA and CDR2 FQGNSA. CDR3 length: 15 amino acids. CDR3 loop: CASSFASPYNSPLHF.

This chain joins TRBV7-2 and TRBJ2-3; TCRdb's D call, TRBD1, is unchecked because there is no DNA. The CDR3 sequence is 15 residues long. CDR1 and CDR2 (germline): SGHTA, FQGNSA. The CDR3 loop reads CASSLATGALNTQYF.

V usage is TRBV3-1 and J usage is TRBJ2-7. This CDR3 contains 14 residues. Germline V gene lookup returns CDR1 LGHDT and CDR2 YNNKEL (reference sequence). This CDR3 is CASSQAGPNYEQYF.